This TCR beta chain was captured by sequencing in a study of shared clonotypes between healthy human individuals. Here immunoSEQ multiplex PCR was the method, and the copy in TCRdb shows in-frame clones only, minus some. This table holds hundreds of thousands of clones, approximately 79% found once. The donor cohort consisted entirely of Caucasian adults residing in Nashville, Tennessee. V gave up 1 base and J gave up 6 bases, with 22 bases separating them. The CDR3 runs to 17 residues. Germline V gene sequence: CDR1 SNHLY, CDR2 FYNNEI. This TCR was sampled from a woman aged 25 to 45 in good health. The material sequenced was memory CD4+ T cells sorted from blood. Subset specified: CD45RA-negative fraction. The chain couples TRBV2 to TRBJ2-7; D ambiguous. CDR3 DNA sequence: TGTGCCAGCAGTGAAGGGTTTGGGCGGCCCCGGCGGTTCGAGCAGTACTTC. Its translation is CASSEGFGRPRRFEQYF.